Only a few counts were recorded for the clone carrying this T cell receptor beta chain. No antigen is known for it. Germline values: CDR1 KGHSH, CDR2 LQKENI. V gave up 4 bases and J gave up 0 bases, with 15 bases separating them. The CDR3 covers 16 residues. These data belong to a study of T cell repertoires in cytomegalovirus infection. Overall study: Shared public TCR beta signatures pointed to both CMV infection and a matching HLA type. Whole-study results and caveats: Dominating the ex vivo response were HLA-C-restricted CMV-specific TCR beta clonotypes. CMV carriers having the relevant HLA were flagged by cumulative public TCR beta family frequency.

TCRdb re-called the reads through MiXCR, storing one row per CDR3 protein. The sample includes some 200,000 distinct CDR3 sequences, approximately 19% of them seen just once. The sample consisted of PBMCs. This TCR was sampled from a human donor in good health (CMV status not recorded). Some clones in this sample may be carry-over from other donors' samples. The rearrangement links TRBV18 to TRBJ1-1; D is uncertain. The chain's CDR3 is CASSHKGGRLNTEAFF. CDR3 in DNA: TGTGCCAGCTCACACAAGGGAGGTAGACTGAACACTGAAGCTTTCTTT. Drawing the rest from reference TRBV18 and TRBJ1-1, the complete variable domain is NAGVMQNPRHLVRRRGQEARLRCSPMKGHSHVYWYRQLPEEGLKFMVYLQKENIIDESGMPKERFSAEFPKEGPSILRIQQVVRGDSAAYFCASSHKGGRLNTEAFFGQGTRLTVV.